This is a list of T cell receptor beta chains from one sample in a study of blood T cell repertoires in COVID-19. Produced via immunoSEQ multiplex PCR; TCRdb's table is partial and in-frame only. The data contain roughly 250,000 clones, about 86% of them seen just once; the ten biggest clones take up 2.5% to 3.5%. The sample comprised PBMCs or T cells enriched from blood (not recorded which). These receptors all come from a woman between 40 and 50 years old with acute COVID-19. Each CDR3 is given with its conserved first and last residue. Fields, in order: V gene, J gene, clone size, D gene, CDR3 length, CDR3 DNA, CDR3 protein. A D gene is named only where the DNA matches it firmly. Only part of the rows carry a size: once, few, many, or a class if the clone is expanded.

>TRBV9|TRBJ2-3|.|.|13
TGTGCCAGCAGAGCGCACGACACAGATACGCAGTATTTT
CASRAHDTDTQYF
>TRBV14|TRBJ2-7|.|.|12
TGTGCCAGCAGCCACGACACCTACGAGCAGTACTTC
CASSHDTYEQYF
>TRBV11-2|TRBJ2-7|.|.|13
TGTGCCAGCAGCCTGACACGTCCCTACGAGCAGTACTTC
CASSLTRPYEQYF
>TRBV3-1/TRBV3-2|TRBJ1-2|.|.|13
TGTGCCAGCAGCCAATTCACTGGAGATGGCTACACCTTC
CASSQFTGDGYTF
>TRBV11-3|TRBJ2-5|.|.|15
TGTGCCAGCAGCTTAAATGGGGCTGGCCAAGAGACCCAGTACTTC
CASSLNGAGQETQYF
>TRBV11-2|TRBJ2-1|.|TRBD2|18
TGTGCCAGCAGCTTATATGGGTTTGGGACTAGCGGGAGTCTATTCCCGTTCTTC
CASSLYGFGTSGSLFPFF
>TRBV19|TRBJ1-2|.|TRBD1|15
TGTGCCAGTAGTCGGACAGGGATGGGTAGCTATGGCTACACCTTC
CASSRTGMGSYGYTF
>TRBV5-1|TRBJ2-5|.|.|14
TGCGCCAGCAGCTTGGGCTCTAGCAGTGGGACCCAGTACTTC
CASSLGSSSGTQYF
>TRBV7-2|TRBJ2-2|.|.|15
TGTGCCAGCAGCCCAAGCGGCGAGGCCACCGGGGAGCTGTTTTTT
CASSPSGEATGELFF
>TRBV19|TRBJ2-1|.|TRBD2|14
TGTGCCAGTAGGACTAGCGGGAGTTCGTATGAGCAGTTCTTC
CASRTSGSSYEQFF
>TRBV21-1|TRBJ1-5|.|.|13
TGTGCCAGCAGCTTCAGGGTCTGTCAGCCCCAGCATTTT
CASSFRVCQPQHF
>TRBV2|TRBJ2-1|.|TRBD2|15
TGTGCCAGCAGTAAGCGGGGGAGCTCCTACAATGAGCAGTTCTTC
CASSKRGSSYNEQFF
>TRBV27|TRBJ1-2|.|.|12
TGTGCCAGCAGTCCGACTGGATATGGCTACACCTTC
CASSPTGYGYTF
>TRBV20-1|TRBJ2-1|.|.|14
TGCAGTGCTAGTAGGAGTGGCCTATACAATGAGCAGTTCTTC
CSASRSGLYNEQFF
>TRBV2|TRBJ1-5|.|.|13
TGTGCCAGCAGTGGGGACAAAGAACAGCCCCAGCATTTT
CASSGDKEQPQHF
>TRBV28|TRBJ2-7|.|.|13
TGTGCCAGCAGTTTACCCAGGGACTACGAGCAGTACTTC
CASSLPRDYEQYF
>TRBV24-1|TRBJ2-1|.|TRBD2|17
TGTGCCACCAGTGATTTGGGGACTAGCGGATTGGTCAATGAGCAGTTCTTC
CATSDLGTSGLVNEQFF
>TRBV19|TRBJ2-3|.|TRBD2|16
TGTGCCAGTAGTACCCGGTCGGGAGGTGGTACAGATACGCAGTATTTT
CASSTRSGGGTDTQYF
>TRBV9|TRBJ2-3|.|TRBD1|16
TGTGCCAGCAGCATAACCCGGGACAGGGGACCAGATACGCAGTATTTT
CASSITRDRGPDTQYF
>TRBV19|TRBJ2-7|.|.|12
TGTGCCAGTAGTATTAGGGGCAACGAGCAGTACTTC
CASSIRGNEQYF
>TRBV2|TRBJ2-7|.|.|11
TGTGCCAGCAGTGCCCGGAGCGAGCAGTACTTC
CASSARSEQYF
>TRBV6-5|TRBJ2-7|.|TRBD2|13
TGTGCCAGCAGACCAGCGGGAACTTACGAGCAGTACTTC
CASRPAGTYEQYF
>TRBV29-1|TRBJ1-5|.|.|15
TGCAGCGTCGTTTGGGACACCGGGGTTGGGCAGCCCCAGCATTTT
CSVVWDTGVGQPQHF
>TRBV18|TRBJ2-7|few|.|15
TGTGCCAGCTCACCACCGGGGGGTGGCTCCTACGAGCAGTACTTC
CASSPPGGGSYEQYF
>TRBV11-2|TRBJ2-1|.|TRBD2|15
TGTGCCAGCAGCTATCTGGCGGGAGCTCGTGATGAGCAGTTCTTC
CASSYLAGARDEQFF
>TRBV18|TRBJ2-7|.|.|11
TGTGCCAGCTCTACAAGCTACGAGCAGTACTTC
CASSTSYEQYF
>TRBV14|TRBJ2-7|.|.|15
TGTGCCAGCAGCCCAATGGGGGGTGCTAGATACGAGCAGTACTTC
CASSPMGGARYEQYF
>TRBV2|TRBJ1-5|.|.|13
TGTGCCAGCAGCGTCGACAACAATCAGCCCCAGCATTTT
CASSVDNNQPQHF
>TRBV27|TRBJ2-7|few|.|14
TGTGCCACCGTTGACACCCTACACCCCTACGAGCAGTACTTC
CATVDTLHPYEQYF
>TRBV10-3|TRBJ2-7|.|TRBD1|16
TGTGCCATCAGTGAGTCAAGGGGGCAGGGGGCTTACGAGCAGTACTTC
CAISESRGQGAYEQYF
>TRBV10-2|TRBJ1-3|.|.|15
TGCGCCAGCAGTGCCAGACAGGCCCCGGGAAACACCATATATTTT
CASSARQAPGNTIYF
>TRBV27|TRBJ1-3|few|.|14
TGTGCCAGCACCTCCCTGAGGGCTGGAAACACCATATATTTT
CASTSLRAGNTIYF
>TRBV11-3|TRBJ2-3|.|TRBD2|18
TGTGCCAGCAGTTCCGGGACTAGCGGGAGCCCCGGGGCAGATACGCAGTATTTT
CASSSGTSGSPGADTQYF
>TRBV19|TRBJ2-1|.|.|15
TGTGCCAGTAGTATAGGACTAGGCCTAGGCAATGAGCAGTTCTTC
CASSIGLGLGNEQFF
>TRBV28|TRBJ2-1|few|.|17
TGTGCCAGCAGTCCGCATTGGGTGGGGGCGAGTCTCAATGAGCAGTTCTTC
CASSPHWVGASLNEQFF
>TRBV5-4|TRBJ2-3|.|.|11
TGTGCCAGCAGCTCAACAGATACGCAGTATTTT
CASSSTDTQYF
>TRBV6-1|TRBJ2-7|.|TRBD2|17
TGTGCCAGCAGGGAAACCTCTCGGGCTAGCGGGACCTACGAGCAGTACTTC
CASRETSRASGTYEQYF
>TRBV19|TRBJ1-1|.|.|14
TGTGCCAGTAGTGATTGGATCGCGGACACTGAAGCTTTCTTT
CASSDWIADTEAFF
>TRBV11-3|TRBJ2-1|.|TRBD2|20
TGTGCCAGCAGCTCGCATGGGACTAGCGGGAGACCGGGCTCCTACAATGAGCAGTTCTTC
CASSSHGTSGRPGSYNEQFF
>TRBV21-1|TRBJ1-2|.|.|17
TGTGCCAGCAGCAAAAAGCGGGAGGGTCGTCCGAACTATGGCTACACCTTC
CASSKKREGRPNYGYTF
>TRBV7-8|TRBJ1-4|once|.|14
TGTGCCAGCAGCTGGGAGGGGACTAATGAAAAACTGTTTTTT
CASSWEGTNEKLFF
>TRBV10-2|TRBJ2-1|.|TRBD2|16
TGCGCCAGCAGTGAGCCCCCTAGCGGGAGGCGGCATGAGCAGTTCTTC
CASSEPPSGRRHEQFF
>TRBV27|TRBJ1-2|.|TRBD1|18
TGTGCCAGCGGGAGTTTCAAAAACCGGGACAGGGGGAACTATGGCTACACCTTC
CASGSFKNRDRGNYGYTF
>TRBV29-1|TRBJ1-3|few|.|14
TGCAGCGTGACCTGGGGCACTGGGGGAAACACCATATATTTT
CSVTWGTGGNTIYF
>TRBV6-5|TRBJ1-4|.|.|14
TGTGCCAGCAGCCCAGGGTGGGCTAATGAAAAACTGTTTTTT
CASSPGWANEKLFF
>TRBV7-2|TRBJ1-2|.|TRBD1|13
TGTGCCAGCAGCGTACAGGGGGCGCATGGCTACACCTTC
CASSVQGAHGYTF
>TRBV12-3/TRBV12-4|TRBJ1-6|.|.|12
TGTGCCAGCACCGTGGCCAATTCACCCCTCCACTTT
CASTVANSPLHF
>TRBV5-1|TRBJ1-4|.|TRBD1|15
TGCGCCAGCAGCTTCAACAGGGGTACTAATGAAAAACTGTTTTTT
CASSFNRGTNEKLFF
>TRBV9|TRBJ2-1|.|.|16
TGTGCCAGCAGCCCCCACCAGCGGGTACCTTACAATGAGCAGTTCTTC
CASSPHQRVPYNEQFF
>TRBV5-1|TRBJ2-1|.|TRBD2|15
TGCGCCAGCAGCTTGGCACTAGCGGGAGTCGATGAGCAGTTCTTC
CASSLALAGVDEQFF